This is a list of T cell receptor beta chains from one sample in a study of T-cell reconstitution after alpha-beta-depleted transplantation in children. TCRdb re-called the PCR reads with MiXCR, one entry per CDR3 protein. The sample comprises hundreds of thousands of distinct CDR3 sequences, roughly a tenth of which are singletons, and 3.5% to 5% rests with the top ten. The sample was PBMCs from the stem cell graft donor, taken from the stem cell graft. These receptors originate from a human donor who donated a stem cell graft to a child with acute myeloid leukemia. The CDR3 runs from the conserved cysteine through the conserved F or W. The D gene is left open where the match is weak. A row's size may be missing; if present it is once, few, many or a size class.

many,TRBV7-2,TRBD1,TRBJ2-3,TGTGCCAGCAGCTCCCGGACAGGAGATACGCAGTATTTT,CASSSRTGDTQYF
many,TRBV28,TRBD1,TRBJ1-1,TGTGCCAGCCCCCCTGCGGGGACAGGGGTAGGGGGTGAAGCTTTCTTT,CASPPAGTGVGGEAFF
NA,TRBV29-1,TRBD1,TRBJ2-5,TGCACCGGGACAGGGGGGGAGACCCAGTACTTC,CTGTGGETQYF
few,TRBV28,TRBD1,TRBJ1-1,TGTGCCAGCAGCTCTGCGGGACAGGGGGACACTGAAGCTTTCTTT,CASSSAGQGDTEAFF
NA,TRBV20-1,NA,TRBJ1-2,TGCAGTGCTAGAGGGGGGGATGGCTACACCTTC,CSARGGDGYTF
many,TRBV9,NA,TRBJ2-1,TGTGCCAGCAGCGTAGTGGACAGTAGGCTCGATGAGCAGTTCTTC,CASSVVDSRLDEQFF
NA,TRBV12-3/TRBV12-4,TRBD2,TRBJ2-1,TGTGCCAGCAGTTCCCTAGCGGGAGGGAGTGAGCAGTTCTTC,CASSSLAGGSEQFF
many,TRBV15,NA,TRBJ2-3,TGTGCCACCAGCAGACCCTTCGGTAGCACAGATACGCAGTATTTT,CATSRPFGSTDTQYF
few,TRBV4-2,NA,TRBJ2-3,TGTGCCAGCAGCCAGGCTAGCCCAGGGACGCAGTATTTT,CASSQASPGTQYF
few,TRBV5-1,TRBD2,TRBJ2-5,TGCGCCAGCAGCCGACGGTCGGGACTAGCGGAGTTGGGCCAAGAGACCCAGTACTTC,CASSRRSGLAELGQETQYF
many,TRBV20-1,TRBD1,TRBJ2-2,TGCAGTGCTAGAAACAGGGGGAACACCGGGGAGCTGTTTTTT,CSARNRGNTGELFF
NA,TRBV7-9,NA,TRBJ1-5,TGTGCCAGCAGCCCTTCAGGGCGGGACCAGCCCCAGCATTTT,CASSPSGRDQPQHF
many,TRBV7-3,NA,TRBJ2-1,TGTGCCAGCAGCTTGTATGGATCTAAGGGCAATGAGCAGTTCTTC,CASSLYGSKGNEQFF
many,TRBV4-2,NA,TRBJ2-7,TGTGCCAGCAGCCAAGAAGACTCCTACGAGCAGTACTTC,CASSQEDSYEQYF
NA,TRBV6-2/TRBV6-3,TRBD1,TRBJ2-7,TGTGCCAGCAGTTCTCTAACCGGGACAGGGGACGAGCAGTACTTC,CASSSLTGTGDEQYF
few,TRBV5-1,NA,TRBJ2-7,TGCGCCAGCGGCACGGAAGGCTCCTACGAGCAGTACTTC,CASGTEGSYEQYF
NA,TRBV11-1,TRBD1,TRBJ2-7,TGTGCCAGCAGTTCCGGGACAGGTTTAGGAGGGAGCTCCTACGAGCAGTACTTC,CASSSGTGLGGSSYEQYF
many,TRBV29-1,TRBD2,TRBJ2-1,TGCAGCGCCGAGACTGGGGGAGGGAATGAGCAGTTCTTC,CSAETGGGNEQFF
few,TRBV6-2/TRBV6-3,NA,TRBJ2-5,TGTGCCAGCAGTTCCACGGACGGAGGGGCGACCCAGTACTTC,CASSSTDGGATQYF
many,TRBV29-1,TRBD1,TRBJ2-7,TGCAGCGTTCCGGTCCCCCGACAGGGGGTTCCCTACGAGCAGTACTTC,CSVPVPRQGVPYEQYF
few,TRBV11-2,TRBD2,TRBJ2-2,TGTGCCAGCAGCTTACAACTAGCGGCAGAGGAGCTGTTTTTT,CASSLQLAAEELFF
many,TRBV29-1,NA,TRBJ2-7,TGCAGCGTTACCTCGACGGCCGAGCAGTACTTC,CSVTSTAEQYF
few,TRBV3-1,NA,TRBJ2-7,TGTGCCAGCAGCCAAGATGGTGGGTTCTACGAGCAGTACTTC,CASSQDGGFYEQYF
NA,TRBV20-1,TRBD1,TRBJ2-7,TGCAGTGCTAGAAGAGGACAGGGCGCCTCCTACGAGCAGTACTTC,CSARRGQGASYEQYF